This is a list of T cell receptor beta chains from one sample in a study of T cell responses to AZD1222 COVID-19 vaccine. Assay used: immunoSEQ multiplex PCR; TCRdb lists only in-frame clones, some missing. The sample shows fewer than 130,000 clones, 87% of them seen only once. The starting material was peripheral blood, obtained on day 0 of AZD1222 vaccination. These receptors all come from an adult in good health. CDR3s include the opening cysteine and the closing phenylalanine or tryptophan. D genes are given only for firm matches. Size is stated for part of the rows, as once, few or many counts, or as a class when the clone is expanded.

j_call clone_size v_call d_call cdr3_aa cdr3_nt
TRBJ2-4 . TRBV29-1 . CSARTGGDIQYF TGCAGCGCCCGGACAGGAGGGGACATTCAGTACTTC
TRBJ2-7 . TRBV29-1 TRBD2 CSVGTSGDYEQYF TGCAGCGTCGGGACTAGCGGGGACTACGAGCAGTACTTC
TRBJ2-3 . TRBV5-4 TRBD2 CASSPPGSGRATDTQYF TGTGCCAGCAGCCCACCTGGTAGCGGGAGGGCGACAGATACGCAGTATTTT
TRBJ1-6 . TRBV5-8 TRBD1 CASSFGRGRENSPLHF TGTGCCAGCAGCTTTGGCAGGGGGCGAGAGAATTCACCCCTCCACTTT
TRBJ1-2 . TRBV4-3 . CASSQDSGAPSYGYTF TGCGCCAGCAGCCAAGATTCGGGGGCGCCTAGCTATGGCTACACCTTC
TRBJ1-1 . TRBV6-5 . CASRRDELNTEAFF TGTGCCAGCAGAAGGGACGAACTAAACACTGAAGCTTTCTTT
TRBJ2-5 . TRBV28 . CASLGGLFRETQYF TGTGCCAGCTTAGGAGGACTGTTTAGGGAGACCCAGTACTTC
TRBJ2-1 . TRBV7-8 TRBD2 CASSVRLAGGNNEQFF TGTGCCAGCAGCGTCCGACTAGCGGGAGGGAACAATGAGCAGTTCTTC
TRBJ1-2 . TRBV19 . CASTARDPVYGYTF TGTGCCAGTACCGCACGGGACCCAGTATATGGCTACACCTTC
TRBJ1-2 . TRBV7-8 . CASSLTAGNYGYTF TGTGCCAGCAGCTTAACGGCAGGGAACTATGGCTACACCTTC
TRBJ2-1 . TRBV24-1 TRBD1 CATSDDRALRYNEQFF TGTGCCACCAGTGATGACAGGGCTCTACGCTACAATGAGCAGTTCTTC
TRBJ1-1 . TRBV3-1/TRBV3-2 TRBD1 CASSRRQGRMMNTEAFF TGTGCCAGCAGCCGCCGACAGGGGAGAATGATGAACACTGAAGCTTTCTTT
TRBJ2-1 few TRBV6-6 TRBD2 CASSSPAGASYNEQFF TGTGCCAGCAGTTCGCCAGCGGGAGCATCCTACAATGAGCAGTTCTTC
TRBJ1-1 few TRBV7-9 . CAERGNTEAFF TGTGCCGAACGGGGGAACACTGAAGCTTTCTTT
TRBJ1-2 few TRBV14 TRBD1 CASSPQDRAGYTF TGTGCCAGCAGCCCGCAGGACAGGGCTGGCTACACCTTC
TRBJ2-2 once TRBV10-2 . CASSELGVTGELFF TGCGCCAGCAGTGAGTTAGGTGTCACCGGGGAGCTGTTTTTT
TRBJ2-7 . TRBV27 . CASSLRREDEQYF TGTGCCAGCAGTTTACGCAGGGAGGACGAGCAGTACTTC
TRBJ2-2 . TRBV28 TRBD1 CASSSGDRSTGELFF TGTGCCAGCAGTTCCGGGGACAGGAGCACCGGGGAGCTGTTTTTT
TRBJ2-2 . TRBV5-8 TRBD2 CASRTVAGDTGELFF TGTGCCAGCAGGACTGTAGCGGGAGATACCGGGGAGCTGTTTTTT
TRBJ2-1 . TRBV19 . CASSFRQGQGNEQFF TGTGCCAGTAGTTTCCGTCAGGGTCAAGGGAATGAGCAGTTCTTC
TRBJ1-1 . TRBV7-2 . CASRQGRGSPEAFF TGTGCCAGCCGCCAAGGACGGGGAAGTCCTGAAGCTTTCTTT
TRBJ1-1 . TRBV19 TRBD1 CASKGTGTEAFF TGTGCCAGTAAAGGGACAGGCACTGAAGCTTTCTTT
TRBJ2-7 few TRBV5-1 . CASSLGAYEQYF TGCGCCAGCAGCTTGGGAGCGTACGAGCAGTACTTC
TRBJ2-1 . TRBV24-1 . CATSDLQGGWRNEQFF TGTGCCACCAGTGATTTGCAGGGCGGGTGGAGGAATGAGCAGTTCTTC
TRBJ2-1 . TRBV7-8 . CASSGPTRREEQFF TGTGCCAGCAGCGGCCCAACCAGAAGGGAAGAGCAGTTCTTC
TRBJ2-7 . TRBV30 . CAWSVWGNQYEQYF TGTGCCTGGAGTGTATGGGGGAATCAGTACGAGCAGTACTTC
TRBJ1-2 many TRBV7-6 . CASSLGAREEGGYTF TGTGCCAGCAGCTTAGGGGCCAGGGAAGAGGGTGGCTACACCTTC
TRBJ2-5 . TRBV28 TRBD2 CASSLGGRVETQYF TGTGCCAGCAGTTTAGGCGGGAGAGTGGAGACCCAGTACTTC
TRBJ1-5 . TRBV2 TRBD1 CASSGTGGNQPQHF TGTGCCAGCAGTGGGACAGGGGGAAATCAGCCCCAGCATTTT
TRBJ2-5 . TRBV7-2 . CASSLAGQQETQYF TGTGCCAGCAGCTTAGCCGGCCAGCAAGAGACCCAGTACTTC
TRBJ2-6 . TRBV5-1 . CASSLVSGIAGANVLTF TGCGCCAGCAGCTTGGTTTCAGGGATTGCTGGGGCCAACGTCCTGACTTTC
TRBJ2-4 . TRBV19 . CASSIGWRGRGNIQYF TGTGCCAGTAGTATAGGTTGGAGGGGGCGCGGAAACATTCAGTACTTC